This T cell receptor beta chain comes out of a study of regulatory T cells in long-lasting Graves disease. Whole-study results and caveats: Newly diagnosed patients shared about a thousand public clonotypes; persistent patients shared under 3,000.

Combining iRepertoire HTBI primers with Arm-PCR of CDR3 regions, the authors built TCR beta libraries. TCRdb called the multiplex PCR reads again in MiXCR, with one record for every CDR3 protein. The sample holds some 250,000 distinct CDR3 sequences, around 21% seen once. The CDR3 has 15 residues. Trimming stripped 1 base from V and 5 bases from J, with 15 bases between. Germline V gene data show CDR1 as SGHVS and CDR2 as FNYEAQ. This clonotype showed up many times. Its antigen remains unknown. Time point of the sample: newly diagnosed GD, antithyroid drugs for less than 3 months. Generation of the TCR library employed RNA extracted from PBMCs. American Thyroid Association guidelines were used to diagnose Graves' disease.

The sample in question was peripheral blood mononuclear cells (PBMCs), obtained at new diagnosis, from a patient treated with antithyroid drugs. This chain links TRBV7-6 with TRBJ2-7; D is undetermined. The receptor was isolated from a female donor with Graves disease. CDR3 nucleotide sequence: TGTGCCAGCAGCTTAGAATCCAGGTTGATGGACGAGCAGTACTTC. It translates to CASSLESRLMDEQYF.